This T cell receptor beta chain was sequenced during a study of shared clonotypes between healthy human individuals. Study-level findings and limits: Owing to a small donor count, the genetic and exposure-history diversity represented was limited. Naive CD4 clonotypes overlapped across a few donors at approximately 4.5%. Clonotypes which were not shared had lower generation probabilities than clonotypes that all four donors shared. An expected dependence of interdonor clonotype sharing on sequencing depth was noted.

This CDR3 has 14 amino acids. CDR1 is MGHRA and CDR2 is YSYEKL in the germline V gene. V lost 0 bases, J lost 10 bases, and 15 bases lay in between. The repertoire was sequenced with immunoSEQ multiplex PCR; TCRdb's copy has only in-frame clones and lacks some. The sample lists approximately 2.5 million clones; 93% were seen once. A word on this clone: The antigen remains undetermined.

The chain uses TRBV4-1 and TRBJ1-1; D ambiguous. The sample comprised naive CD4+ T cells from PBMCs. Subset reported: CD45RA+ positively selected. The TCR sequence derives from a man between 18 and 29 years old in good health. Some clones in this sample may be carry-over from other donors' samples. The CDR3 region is CASSQESRTKGAFF. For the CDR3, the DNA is TGCGCCAGCAGCCAAGAGTCAAGGACCAAGGGAGCTTTCTTT.